These 6 T cell receptor beta chains were sequenced from one sample in a study of beta chain features in type 1 diabetes. Expressed TCRB transcripts were sequenced because the isolated RNA had all been reverse transcribed beforehand. Sequencing used immunoSEQ multiplex PCR; TCRdb keeps in-frame clones, though not all of them. There are roughly 140,000 clones in the sample; about 7% occur only once, and 1.4% lies in the top ten. Sample: central memory CD4+ T cells from blood. The receptors stem from a woman in her thirties in good health.

The chain uses TRBV28 and TRBJ1-5, with a possible D match to TRBD1 (5 bases). There are 16 residues in the CDR3. Germline assignment: CDR1 MDHEN and CDR2 SYDVKM. V was trimmed by 4 bases and J by 8 bases, leaving 21 bases between them. This CDR3 is CASSSDVGRGAEPQHF. In DNA form, the CDR3 reads TGTGCCAGCAGTTCAGATGTCGGGCGTGGGGCGGAGCCCCAGCATTTT.

This rearrangement joins TRBV7-6 to TRBJ2-2; perhaps TRBD1 as D (5 bases). The CDR3 consists of 15 residues. Trimming removed 2 bases from V and 2 bases from J, with 9 bases in between. Germline CDR1 and CDR2: SGHVS and FNYEAQ. The CDR3 DNA is TGTGCCAGCAGCTTACAAGGGGCCAACACCGGGGAGCTGTTTTTT. Translating it yields CASSLQGANTGELFF.

This chain links TRBV4-1 with TRBJ2-1, with 11 bases identical to TRBD2. The CDR3 has 15 residues. Trimming at V came to 1 base and at J to 6 bases, leaving 2 bases not matched to a gene. The germline V gene has CDR1 MGHRA and CDR2 YSYEKL. The CDR3 is CASSQGTSGLNEQFF. CDR3 in DNA: TGCGCCAGCAGCCAAGGGACTAGCGGGCTCAATGAGCAGTTCTTC.

This clone was counted ten times or more. The sample contains more than one DNA sequence encoding this CDR3. The rearrangement joins TRBV7-2 to TRBJ2-7, with 7 bases matching TRBD2. V gave up 5 bases and J gave up 4 bases; unmatched junction bases: 11. In germline, CDR1 is SGHTA, CDR2 FQGNSA. This CDR3 region has 15 residues. Here the CDR3 reads CASSQSGLAAYEQYF. The CDR3 DNA reads TGTGCCAGCAGCCAGAGTGGCCTAGCGGCATACGAGCAGTACTTC. Filled out from reference TRBV7-2 and TRBJ2-7, the complete variable domain reads GAGVSQSPSNKVTEKGKDVELRCDPISGHTALYWYRQSLGQGLEFLIYFQGNSAPDKSGLPSDRFSAERTGGSVSTLTIQRTQQEDSAVYLCASSQSGLAAYEQYFGPGTRLTVT.

This clone occurred a few times. The V and J genes are TRBV14 and TRBJ1-1; 7 bases are a match to TRBD1. Germline trimming cut 4 bases from V and 7 bases from J; bases unmatched to any gene: 9. This CDR3 is built from 14 residues. Germline-derived CDR1 and CDR2 are SGHDN and FVKESK. The CDR3 sequence is CASSLTLQGSEAFF. In DNA form, the CDR3 reads TGTGCCAGCAGCCTTACCTTACAGGGGAGTGAAGCTTTCTTT.

This chain uses TRBV5-1 with TRBJ1-3; D is perhaps TRBD1 (5 bases). The CDR3 runs 16 residues. The V gene's germline CDR1 is SGHRS and CDR2 YFSETQ. The V and J ends lost 1 base and 4 bases respectively, with 15 bases between them. CDR3 DNA sequence: TGCGCCAGCAGCTTGAGCACAGGCGGTAGCGGAAACACCATATATTTT. This encodes CASSLSTGGSGNTIYF.